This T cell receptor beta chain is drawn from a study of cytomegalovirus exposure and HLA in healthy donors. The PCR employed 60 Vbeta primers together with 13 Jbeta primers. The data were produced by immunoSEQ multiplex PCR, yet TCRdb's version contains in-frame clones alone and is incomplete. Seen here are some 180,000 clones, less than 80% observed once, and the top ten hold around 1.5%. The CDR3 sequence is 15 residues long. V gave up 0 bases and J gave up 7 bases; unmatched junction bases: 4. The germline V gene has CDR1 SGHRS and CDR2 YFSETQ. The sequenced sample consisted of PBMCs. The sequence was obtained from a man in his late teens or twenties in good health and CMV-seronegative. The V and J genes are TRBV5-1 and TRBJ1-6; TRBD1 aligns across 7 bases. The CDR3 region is CASSLETGVNSPLHF. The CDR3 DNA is TGCGCCAGCAGCTTGGAAACAGGGGTGAATTCACCCCTCCACTTT.